This TCR beta chain was retrieved from a study of blood T cells in healthy people across ages. Germline CDR1 KGHDR, CDR2 SFDVKD. Between the trimmed V and J ends, which lost 4 bases and 6 bases, there was a span of 9 bases. The CDR3 has 12 amino acids. Then a second PCR, running roughly 7 to 12 cycles, was carried out with a sample-barcoded 5' primer and a J-beta primer mix. Each CDR3 protein is one row after TCRdb ran MiXCR on the 5' RACE reads. The data show approximately 800,000 distinct CDR3 sequences, with about 45% seen just once and 15% to 20% held by the top ten. The receptor's source is a man older than 75 in good health. The chain uses TRBV24-1 and TRBJ2-7; unclear D gene. Sequencing was carried out using blood. CDR3 protein: CATSEALSEQYF. The CDR3 coding sequence is TGTGCCACCAGTGAGGCGCTGAGCGAGCAGTACTTC.